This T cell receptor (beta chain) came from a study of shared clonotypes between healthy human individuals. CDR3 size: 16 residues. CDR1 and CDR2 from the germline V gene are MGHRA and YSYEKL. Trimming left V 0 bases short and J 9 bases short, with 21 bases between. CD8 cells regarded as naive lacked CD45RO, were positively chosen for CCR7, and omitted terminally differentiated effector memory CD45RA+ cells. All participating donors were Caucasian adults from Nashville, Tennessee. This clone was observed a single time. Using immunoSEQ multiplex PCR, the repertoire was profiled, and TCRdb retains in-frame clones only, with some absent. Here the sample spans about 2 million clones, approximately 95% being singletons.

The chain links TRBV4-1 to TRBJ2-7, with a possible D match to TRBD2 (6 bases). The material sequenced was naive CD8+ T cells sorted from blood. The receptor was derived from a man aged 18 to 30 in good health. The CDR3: CASSQDLRDSGGVQYF. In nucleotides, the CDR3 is TGCGCCAGCAGCCAAGACCTCCGAGATAGCGGAGGTGTGCAGTACTTC.